What follows are 25 T cell receptor beta chains derived from one specimen sequenced in a study of blood T cell repertoires in COVID-19 (TCRdb year 2020). Library preparation was by the immunoSEQ multiplex PCR assay. TCRdb limited this immuneACCESS table to in-frame rearrangements with V and J called. A share of clones is missing; checked studies link under half to unresolved V genes, and the rest is unexplained. Present in this sample are a few hundred thousand clones, over 75% of which were seen just once. The ten largest make up approximately 1.8% of the sample. Specimen: PBMCs or T cells enriched from blood (not recorded which). These receptors all stem from a woman between 40 and 50 years old who had recovered from COVID-19.

The CDR3 DNA is TGTGCCAGCAGCACAGGGGCAGGGACCGGGGAGCTGTTTTTT. The encoded protein is CASSTGAGTGELFF. The rearrangement uses TRBV27 and TRBJ2-2; 7 bases map to TRBD1. The CDR3 spans 14 residues. Per germline, CDR1 MNHEY and CDR2 SMNVEV (reference sequence). Trimming removed 6 bases from V and 5 bases from J; junction bases left unmatched: 6.

The J gene is TRBJ1-2, the V gene TRBV29-1, with no clear D. V lost 5 bases and J lost 5, with 18 bases in between. Per germline, CDR1 SQVTM and CDR2 ANQGSEA. The CDR3 runs to 14 residues. The CDR3 is CSVRVGSSRYGYTF. The CDR3 nucleotides are TGCAGCGTTAGAGTGGGCTCAAGTCGGTATGGCTACACCTTC.

The gene calls are TRBV24-1 and TRBJ2-7; 8 nucleotides line up with TRBD2. Germline V gene lookup returns CDR1 KGHDR and CDR2 SFDVKD. Trimming at V came to 10 bases and at J to 6 bases, leaving 10 bases not matched to a gene. The CDR3 has 13 residues. CDR3 nucleotides: TGTGCCACTTTCCCGGGGGGGTTTGCCGAGCAGTACTTC. It is translated as CATFPGGFAEQYF.

This chain's CDR3 is CASGWGSGLSYNEQFF. In DNA form, the CDR3 reads TGTGCTAGTGGTTGGGGTAGCGGGCTCTCCTACAATGAGCAGTTCTTC. This rearrangement joins TRBV12-5 to TRBJ2-1; 7 bases agree with TRBD2. CDR1 and CDR2 from the germline V gene are LGHNT and FRNRAP. The CDR3 extends over 16 amino acids. The ends lost 4 bases at V and 0 bases at J; junction bases unmatched: 6.

In DNA, the CDR3 is TGTGCCAGCAGTCCCAGGGGGAACACTGAAGCTTTCTTT. This gives the protein CASSPRGNTEAFF. V usage is TRBV13 and J usage is TRBJ1-1, with D possibly matching TRBD1 (6 bases). V was shortened by 6 bases and J by 1 base, with 9 bases between the two germline ends. Per germline, CDR1 PRHDT and CDR2 FYEKMQ (reference sequence). The CDR3 is 13 residues long.

CDR3 sequence: CASSLEGTRTPGELFF. Written as DNA, the CDR3 is TGTGCCAGCAGCTTGGAGGGAACTAGGACCCCCGGGGAGCTGTTTTTT. This sequence joins TRBV7-2 and TRBJ2-2; tentative D call: TRBD2 (6 bases). Trimming took off 3 bases at V and 6 bases at J, with 17 bases between the two ends. Germline V gives CDR1 SGHTA, CDR2 FQGNSA. This CDR3 has 16 residues.

The gene calls are TRBV18 and TRBJ1-2, with no clear D. V was cut by 1 base and J by 0 bases, with 6 bases left in between. The CDR3 is 14 residues long. Germline CDR1 is KGHSH and CDR2 is LQKENI. The CDR3 region is CASSPLATNYGYTF. The CDR3 coding sequence is TGTGCCAGCTCACCACTGGCAACTAACTATGGCTACACCTTC.

The V gene is TRBV13, the J gene TRBJ2-1; D is perhaps TRBD2 (6 bases). From germline, CDR1 is PRHDT and CDR2 FYEKMQ (reference sequence). The ends were cut back, 3 bases at V and 7 bases at J, with 16 bases in the middle. The CDR3 is 15 amino acids. CDR3 amino acids: CASSLGILTSNEQFF. The CDR3 coding sequence is TGTGCCAGCAGCTTGGGGATCCTGACTAGTAATGAGCAGTTCTTC.

The rearrangement links TRBV21-1 to TRBJ2-5; TRBD2, as called in the table, went unchecked against the DNA. TRBV21-1 is termed a pseudogene. This CDR3 has 15 amino acids. The CDR3 reads CASSTSGANQETQYF. The DNA of the CDR3 is TGTGCCAGCAGCACGAGCGGGGCCAACCAAGAGACCCAGTACTTC.

The count of this clone is one. This rearrangement joins TRBV10-3 to TRBJ1-1; 11 bases map to TRBD1. Germline V lookup: CDR1 ENHRY, CDR2 SYGVKD. The CDR3 loop spans 16 amino acids. V dropped 4 bases and J dropped 0; count of bases not matched to a gene: 4. The CDR3 spells CAISAGTGGMNTEAFF. The CDR3 region has the DNA TGTGCCATCAGTGCCGGGACAGGGGGTATGAACACTGAAGCTTTCTTT.

This clone was counted once. The V call is TRBV29-1, the J call TRBJ2-1; 7 nucleotides align to TRBD1. Germline assignment: CDR1 SQVTM and CDR2 ANQGSEA. The V gene end was trimmed by 6 bases and the J gene end by 5 bases; junction bases not matched to a gene: 7. This CDR3 is built from 13 residues. CDR3: CSVARDRNNEQFF. The CDR3 region has the DNA TGCAGCGTCGCGAGGGACAGAAACAATGAGCAGTTCTTC.

The chain couples TRBV7-2 to TRBJ2-1; 11 positions agree with TRBD2. Germline CDR1 reads SGHTA; CDR2 reads FQGNSA. The junction had 5 bases not matched to a gene; V was cut back by 1 base and J by 3 bases. The CDR3 sequence is 17 residues long. In DNA, the CDR3 is TGTGCCAGCAGCTTAGAAAAACTAGCGGGAGACTACAATGAGCAGTTCTTC. This gives the protein CASSLEKLAGDYNEQFF.

The chain combines TRBV6-6 with TRBJ1-1, with TRBD1 as a possible D gene (5 bases). The V gene's germline CDR1 is MNHNY and CDR2 SVGAGI (reference sequence). V lost 6 bases, J lost 1 base, and 9 bases lay in between. The CDR3 consists of 13 residues. The CDR3 spells CASSLQGNTEAFF. DNA of the CDR3: TGTGCCAGCAGCCTGCAGGGGAACACTGAAGCTTTCTTT.

The chain joins TRBV30 to TRBJ1-1, with D possibly being TRBD1 (6 bases). From germline, CDR1 is GTSNPN and CDR2 SVGIG (reference sequence). V dropped 3 bases and J dropped 5 bases, with 13 bases sitting between them. The CDR3 has 13 residues. The CDR3 loop is CAWRDSGWTEAFF. The CDR3 region has the DNA TGTGCCTGGAGGGACAGTGGATGGACTGAAGCTTTCTTT.

This chain connects TRBV7-9 to TRBJ2-7, with a possible D match to TRBD1 (5 bases). The length of the CDR3 is 15 residues. V lost 5 bases and J lost 5, with 19 bases in between. Per germline, CDR1 SEHNR and CDR2 FQNEAQ (reference sequence). CDR3 sequence reads: CASSPRGINVDEQYF. In nucleotides, the CDR3 is TGTGCCAGCAGCCCAAGGGGCATAAACGTGGACGAGCAGTACTTC. Looking up the rest from reference TRBV7-9 and TRBJ2-7 gives the full variable domain: DTGVSQNPRHKITKRGQNVTFRCDPISEHNRLYWYRQTLGQGPEFLTYFQNEAQLEKSRLLSDRFSAERPKGSFSTLEIQRTEQGDSAMYLCASSPRGINVDEQYFGPGTRLTVT.

V and J are TRBV29-1 and TRBJ2-5, with 9 nucleotides matching TRBD2. The ends lost 4 bases at V and 3 bases at J; junction bases unmatched: 0. This CDR3 has 12 amino acids. Looked up from germline, CDR1 is SQVTM and CDR2 is ANQGSEA. The CDR3 bases are TGCAGCGTTGGCGGGAGGGAAGAGACCCAGTACTTC. It codes for CSVGGREETQYF.

The CDR3 DNA reads as TGTGCCAGCAGCCCAACCGGGACAGGGGGCTGGGGCTACACCTTC. Its translation is CASSPTGTGGWGYTF. The V call is TRBV5-6, the J call TRBJ1-2, with 12 nucleotides matching TRBD1. This CDR3 region has 15 residues. V lost 4 bases and J lost 8; bases outside the gene matches: 9. Germline V CDR1 and CDR2: SGHDT, YYEEEE.

The gene calls are TRBV6-2 or TRBV6-3 and TRBJ2-1, with a weak D call TRBD1 (6 bases). Trimming removed 3 bases at V and 9 bases at J, with 12 bases between. Germline CDR1 is MNHEY and CDR2 is SVGEGT. CDR3 size: 13 residues. CDR3 nucleotides: TGTGCCAGCAGTTATACAGGGATAGGTGAGCAGTTCTTC. This sequence encodes CASSYTGIGEQFF.

The CDR3 bases are TGCGCCAGCAGTAAACAGGGGGCTTATGGCTACACCTTC. Translated, it gives CASSKQGAYGYTF. The V call is TRBV10-2, the J call TRBJ1-2; 9 bases are shared with TRBD1. The CDR3 contains 13 residues. V lost 5 bases to trimming and J lost 5 bases; unmatched junction nucleotides: 3. Germline CDR1 reads WSHSY; CDR2 reads SAAADI.

The rearrangement links TRBV10-2 to TRBJ1-5; 7 bases agree with TRBD1. This CDR3 is 15 amino acids long. Germline values: CDR1 WSHSY, CDR2 SAAADI. The V segment lost 6 bases and the J segment 7 bases; nucleotides outside the gene matches: 12. CDR3 protein: CASRASQGIEQPQHF. The CDR3, as DNA: TGCGCCAGCAGAGCATCACAGGGGATCGAGCAGCCCCAGCATTTT.

On this clone: One end of the junction fails to match germline, which may point to a read error. The chain is built from TRBV2 and TRBJ2-2; no reliable D call. This CDR3 contains 13 residues. The germline V gene encodes CDR1 SNHLY and CDR2 FYNNEI. Written as DNA, the CDR3 is TGTGTCAGCGAAATGAGAAACACCGGGGAGCTGTTTTTT. Amino acids: CVSEMRNTGELFF.

This clone came up a few times. The chain has TRBV27 and TRBJ2-7; 8 nucleotides match TRBD1. Germline assignment: CDR1 MNHEY and CDR2 SMNVEV (reference sequence). This CDR3 spans 15 amino acids. Trimming cost V 7 bases and J 4 bases; bases outside gene matches: 12. The CDR3 DNA reads as TGTGCCAGCACCCCGTCCGGGGACAGGACGTACGAGCAGTACTTC. Translating it yields CASTPSGDRTYEQYF.

V is TRBV30 and J is TRBJ1-1; no reliable D call. Trimming took off 0 bases at V and 0 bases at J, with 11 bases between the two ends. The CDR3 extends over 15 amino acids. Germline CDR1 and CDR2: GTSNPN and SVGIG (reference sequence). The CDR3: CAWSVLGRLNTEAFF. The CDR3 DNA sequence: TGTGCCTGGAGTGTACTAGGGCGGCTGAACACTGAAGCTTTCTTT.

The chain has TRBV4-1 and TRBJ1-1, with 9 nucleotides matching TRBD1. The CDR3 length is 18 residues. J gave up 4 bases and V 3 bases, and 15 bases lay outside the gene matches. Per the germline V gene, CDR1 is MGHRA and CDR2 is YSYEKL. CDR3 residues: CASSQASGGQGVGTEAFF. The CDR3 bases are TGCGCCAGCAGCCAGGCATCAGGGGGACAGGGTGTCGGCACTGAAGCTTTCTTT.

CDR3 sequence reads: CASSLSRLAGVYNEQFF. CDR3 coding DNA: TGTGCCAGCAGCTTATCCCGACTAGCGGGAGTCTATAATGAGCAGTTCTTC. This chain joins TRBV7-2 and TRBJ2-1, with 12 positions matching TRBD2. Germline V gene data show CDR1 as SGHTA and CDR2 as FQGNSA. With V trimmed by 2 bases and J by 7 bases, 9 bases remained unmatched. This CDR3 spans 17 amino acids.